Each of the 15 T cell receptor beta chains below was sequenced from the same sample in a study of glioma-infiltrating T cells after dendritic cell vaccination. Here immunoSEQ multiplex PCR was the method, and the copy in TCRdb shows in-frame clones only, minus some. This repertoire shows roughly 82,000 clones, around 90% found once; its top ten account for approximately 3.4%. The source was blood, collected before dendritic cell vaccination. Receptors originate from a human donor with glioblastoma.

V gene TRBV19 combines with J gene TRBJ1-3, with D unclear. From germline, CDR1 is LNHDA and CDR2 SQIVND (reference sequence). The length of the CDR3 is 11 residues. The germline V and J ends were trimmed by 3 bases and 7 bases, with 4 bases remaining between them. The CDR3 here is CASSIANTIYF. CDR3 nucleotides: TGTGCCAGTAGTATCGCGAACACCATATATTTT.

The CDR3 DNA reads as TGTGCCAGCAGCTCGAAACAGGTCGGATTGTCCTACGAGCAGTACTTC. Protein product: CASSSKQVGLSYEQYF. This chain links TRBV13 with TRBJ2-7; possible D gene TRBD1, 5 bases. Germline V CDR1 and CDR2: PRHDT, FYEKMQ (reference sequence). The CDR3 spans 16 residues. V was cut by 4 bases and J by 1 base, with 17 bases left in between.

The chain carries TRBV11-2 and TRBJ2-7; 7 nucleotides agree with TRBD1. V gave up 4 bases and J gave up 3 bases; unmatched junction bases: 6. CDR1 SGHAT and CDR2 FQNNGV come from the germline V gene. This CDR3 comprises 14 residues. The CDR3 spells CASSSIQGFYEQYF. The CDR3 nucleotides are TGTGCCAGCAGCTCGATACAGGGGTTCTACGAGCAGTACTTC.

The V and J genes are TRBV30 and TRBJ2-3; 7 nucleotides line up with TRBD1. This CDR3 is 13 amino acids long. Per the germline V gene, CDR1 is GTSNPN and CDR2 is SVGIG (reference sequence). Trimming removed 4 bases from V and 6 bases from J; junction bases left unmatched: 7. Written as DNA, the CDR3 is TGTGCCTGGAAGACAGGGCTGGAGGATACGCAGTATTTT. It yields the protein CAWKTGLEDTQYF.

The CDR3 nucleotides are TGTGCCAGCAGTACCGGGACAGGGCGGTGGGAGCAGTACTTC. This encodes CASSTGTGRWEQYF. This chain connects TRBV27 to TRBJ2-7, with TRBD1 identical over 9 bases. Losses at the gene ends were 5 bases for V and 7 bases for J; bases not matched to a gene: 9. CDR3 size: 14 residues. Germline V lookup: CDR1 MNHEY, CDR2 SMNVEV (reference sequence).

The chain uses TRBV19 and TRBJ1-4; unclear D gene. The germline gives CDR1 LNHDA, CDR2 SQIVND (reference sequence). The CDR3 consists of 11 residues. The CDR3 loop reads CASGVVEKLFF. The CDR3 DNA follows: TGTGCGTCCGGGGTAGTGGAAAAACTGTTTTTT.

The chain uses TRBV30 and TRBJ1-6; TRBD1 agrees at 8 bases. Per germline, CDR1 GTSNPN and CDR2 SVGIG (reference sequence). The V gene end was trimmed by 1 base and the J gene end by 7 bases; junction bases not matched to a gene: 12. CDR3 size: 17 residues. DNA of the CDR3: TGTGCCTGGAGTGCACTTACATTCAGGGGGCGAAATTCACCCCTCCACTTT. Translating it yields CAWSALTFRGRNSPLHF.

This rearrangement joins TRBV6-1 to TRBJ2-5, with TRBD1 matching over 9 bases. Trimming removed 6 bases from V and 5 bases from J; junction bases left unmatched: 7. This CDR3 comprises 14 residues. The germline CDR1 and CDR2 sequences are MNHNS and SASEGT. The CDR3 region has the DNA TGTGCCAGCAGGAGCACAGGGGGCACGGAGACCCAGTACTTC. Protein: CASRSTGGTETQYF.

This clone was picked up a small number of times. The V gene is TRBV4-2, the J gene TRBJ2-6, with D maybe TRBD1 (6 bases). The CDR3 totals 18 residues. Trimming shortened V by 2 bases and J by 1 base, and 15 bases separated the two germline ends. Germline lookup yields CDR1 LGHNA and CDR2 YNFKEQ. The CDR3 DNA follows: TGTGCCAGCAGCCAATACGATACAGGGTTGTCTGGGGCCAACGTCCTGACTTTC. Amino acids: CASSQYDTGLSGANVLTF.

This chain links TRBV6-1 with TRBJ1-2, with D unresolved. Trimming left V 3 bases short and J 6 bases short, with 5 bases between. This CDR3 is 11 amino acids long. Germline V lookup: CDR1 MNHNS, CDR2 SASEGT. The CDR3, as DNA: TGTGCCAGCAGTGAGAGTGATGGCTACACCTTC. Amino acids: CASSESDGYTF.

Here the CDR3 DNA reads TGTGCTGCGGGGGCATATAATGAAAAACTGTTTTTT. Protein product: CAAGAYNEKLFF. V gene TRBV25-1 combines with J gene TRBJ1-4; D is possibly TRBD1 (6 bases). Germline V lookup: CDR1 MGHDK, CDR2 SYGVNS. This CDR3 contains 12 residues. The entire variable domain, with the rest obtained from reference TRBV25-1 and TRBJ1-4, is as follows: EADIYQTPRYLVIGTGKKITLECSQTMGHDKMYWYQQDPGMELHLIHYSYGVNSTEKGDLSSESTVSRIRTEHFPLTLESARPSHTSQYLCAAGAYNEKLFFGSGTQLSVL.

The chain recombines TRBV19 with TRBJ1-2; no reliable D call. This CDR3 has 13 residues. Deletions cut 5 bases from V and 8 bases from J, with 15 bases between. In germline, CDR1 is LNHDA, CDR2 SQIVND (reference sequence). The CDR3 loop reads CASSPPGFEGYTF. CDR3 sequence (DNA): TGTGCCAGTAGTCCTCCGGGGTTTGAGGGCTACACCTTC.

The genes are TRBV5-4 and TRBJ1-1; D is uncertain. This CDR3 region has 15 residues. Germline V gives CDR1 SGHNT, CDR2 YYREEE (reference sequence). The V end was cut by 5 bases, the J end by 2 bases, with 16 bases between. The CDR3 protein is CASSDRVEGNTEAFF. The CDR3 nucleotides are TGTGCCAGCAGTGATCGAGTGGAGGGTAACACTGAAGCTTTCTTT.

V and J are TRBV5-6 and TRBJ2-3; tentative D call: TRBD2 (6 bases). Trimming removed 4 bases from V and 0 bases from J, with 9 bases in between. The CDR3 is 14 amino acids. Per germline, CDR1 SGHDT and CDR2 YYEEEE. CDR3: CASSRTKSTDTQYF. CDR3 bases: TGTGCCAGCAGCAGGACTAAAAGCACAGATACGCAGTATTTT.

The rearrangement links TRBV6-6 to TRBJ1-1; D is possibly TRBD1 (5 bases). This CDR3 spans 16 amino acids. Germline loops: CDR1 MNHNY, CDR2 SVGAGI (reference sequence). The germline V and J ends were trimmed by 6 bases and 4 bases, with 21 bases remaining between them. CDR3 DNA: TGTGCCAGCAGGTCCATAGGGACGGGACTTGCCACTGAAGCTTTCTTT. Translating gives CASRSIGTGLATEAFF.